The 17 T cell receptor beta chains presented below share a single source sample, sequenced in a study of blood T cell repertoires in COVID-19. The data were produced by immunoSEQ multiplex PCR, yet TCRdb's version contains in-frame clones alone and is incomplete. This sample carries 75,000 to 100,000 clones, approximately 82% of them seen once, and the ten largest clones take about an eighth. Sequenced sample: peripheral blood. The receptors come from a human donor in a cohort sampled during active COVID-19.

The CDR3 nucleotides are TGTGCCAGCAGCTCGGACAGGGGCCAGGGGGAGACCCAGTACTTC. Translating gives CASSSDRGQGETQYF. This chain joins TRBV7-2 and TRBJ2-5; TRBD1 matches 9 bases. Germline V gene sequence: CDR1 SGHTA, CDR2 FQGNSA. The J segment lost 5 bases and the V segment lost 4 bases, leaving 8 bases of the junction unmatched. CDR3 size: 15 residues.

A word on this clone: The junction departs from germline at one end; a sequencing error may be responsible. The V call is TRBV15, the J call TRBJ1-6; the D gene is possibly TRBD1 (6 bases). The CDR3 has 18 residues. Germline V gene data show CDR1 as LNHNV and CDR2 as YYDKDF (reference sequence). In DNA, the CDR3 is TGTGCCGCCAGCAGAAAAACAGGGATAAACTCCTATAATTCACCCCTCCACTTT. Amino acid sequence: CAASRKTGINSYNSPLHF. The whole variable domain, remainder taken from reference TRBV15 and TRBJ1-6, is DAMVIQNPRYQVTQFGKPVTLSCSQTLNHNVMYWYQQKSSQAPKLLFHYYDKDFNNEADTPDNFQSRRPNTSFCFLDIRSPGLGDTAMYLCAASRKTGINSYNSPLHFGNGTRLTVT.

There are a few counts of this clone. The V and J genes are TRBV28 and TRBJ1-6; D gene ambiguous. The V end lost 8 bases, the J end lost 0 bases, and 14 bases lay between the germline ends. Germline CDR1 and CDR2: MDHEN and SYDVKM. The CDR3 spans 16 residues. The CDR3 sequence is CASGLVTTSYNSPLHF. Here the CDR3 DNA reads TGTGCCAGCGGCTTGGTTACCACCTCCTATAATTCACCCCTCCACTTT.

A few counts support this clone. The J gene is TRBJ1-2, the V gene TRBV5-1; D not resolved. V was cut by 0 bases and J by 3 bases, with 12 bases left in between. The germline V gene has CDR1 SGHRS and CDR2 YFSETQ. The CDR3 is made up of 15 amino acids. DNA of the CDR3: TGCGCCAGCAGCTTGGCTCTAACGAGCGACTATGGCTACACCTTC. Its translation is CASSLALTSDYGYTF.

The chain is built from TRBV2 and TRBJ2-1, with TRBD2 matching over 8 bases. The J segment lost 0 bases and the V segment lost 11 bases, leaving 3 bases of the junction unmatched. The CDR3 runs 13 residues. Germline V gene lookup returns CDR1 SNHLY and CDR2 FYNNEI. The CDR3 sequence is CAASGSSYNEQFF. CDR3 coding DNA: TGTGCCGCTAGCGGGTCCTCCTACAATGAGCAGTTCTTC.

The chain employs TRBV5-1 and TRBJ2-1; 16 nucleotides line up with TRBD2. Trimming at V came to 4 bases and at J to 8 bases, leaving 18 bases not matched to a gene. Germline loops: CDR1 SGHRS, CDR2 YFSETQ. This CDR3 is built from 20 residues. CDR3 sequence: CASSPQGLAGGRYRRDEQFF. The CDR3 nucleotides are TGCGCCAGCAGCCCCCAGGGACTAGCGGGAGGGAGGTATAGGCGCGATGAGCAGTTCTTC.

The gene calls are TRBV6-6 and TRBJ2-7; 8 bases map to TRBD1. The CDR3 has 13 residues. CDR1 is MNHNY and CDR2 is SVGAGI in the germline V gene (reference sequence). V trimming: 7 bases; J trimming: 3 bases; junction bases outside the gene matches: 5. The CDR3 DNA is TGTGCCAGCATCCGGGGACAGGACTACGAGCAGTACTTC. It specifies CASIRGQDYEQYF.

This clone was recorded once. Here the CDR3 DNA reads TGTGCCAGCAGTTTACTGGGACTTAAGGGCTACACCTTC. It encodes CASSLLGLKGYTF. V usage is TRBV28 and J usage is TRBJ1-2, with D possibly TRBD1 on 5 matching bases. The germline gives CDR1 MDHEN, CDR2 SYDVKM. Trimming removed 2 bases at V and 8 bases at J, with 12 bases between. The CDR3 runs 13 residues.

The chain couples TRBV6-5 to TRBJ2-1, with 7 positions matching TRBD1. Germline lookup yields CDR1 MNHEY and CDR2 SVGAGI. Unmatched junction bases numbered 12, after V lost 6 bases and J lost 10 bases. The CDR3 spans 14 residues. The CDR3 coding sequence is TGTGCCAGCAGCCACGGACAGGACCGATTGGAGCAGTTCTTC. It translates to CASSHGQDRLEQFF.

V usage is TRBV18 and J usage is TRBJ2-1; D remains ambiguous. This CDR3 is 15 amino acids long. CDR1 is KGHSH, CDR2 LQKENI, per germline. Trimming took 3 bases from V and 10 from J, leaving 19 bases between them. This CDR3 reads CASSPPSALAGEQFF. As DNA, the CDR3 is TGTGCCAGCTCACCCCCATCCGCCCTCGCAGGAGAGCAGTTCTTC.

This chain connects TRBV7-3 to TRBJ1-3; possible D gene TRBD1, 5 bases. This CDR3 is 17 amino acids long. The V and J ends lost 0 bases and 0 bases respectively, with 12 bases between them. Germline loops: CDR1 SGHTA, CDR2 FQGTGA. The CDR3 reads CASSLTGVIGSGNTIYF. For the CDR3, the DNA is TGTGCCAGCAGCTTAACAGGGGTTATTGGCTCTGGAAACACCATATATTTT.

The sample holds one count of this clone. V gene TRBV2 combines with J gene TRBJ2-3; the D gene is possibly TRBD1 (6 bases). The germline V and J ends were trimmed by 4 bases and 5 bases, with 16 bases remaining between them. Germline CDR1 reads SNHLY; CDR2 reads FYNNEI. This CDR3 spans 15 amino acids. CDR3 residues: CASSAVNREVDTQYF. CDR3 sequence (DNA): TGTGCCAGCAGTGCAGTCAACAGGGAAGTAGATACGCAGTATTTT. Complete variable domain (other parts from reference TRBV2 and TRBJ2-3): EPEVTQTPSHQVTQMGQEVILRCVPISNHLYFYWYRQILGQKVEFLVSFYNNEISEKSEIFDDQFSVERPDGSNFTLKIRSTKLEDSAMYFCASSAVNREVDTQYFGPGTRLTVL.

This clone was detected only once. V is TRBV10-2 and J is TRBJ2-3, with TRBD2 matching over 8 bases. Germline CDR1 and CDR2: WSHSY and SAAADI. V was pared by 3 bases and J by 4 bases, with 6 bases of the junction left unmatched. This CDR3 is built from 15 residues. The CDR3 protein is CASSEQSAGADTQYF. The DNA for the CDR3 is TGCGCCAGCAGTGAACAGTCAGCGGGAGCAGATACGCAGTATTTT.

The chain recombines TRBV27 with TRBJ1-6, with a tentative D call TRBD1 (5 bases). With 6 bases removed from V and 7 bases from J, the gap between germline ends came to 19 bases. The CDR3 spans 16 residues. Germline CDR1 reads MNHEY; CDR2 reads SMNVEV (reference sequence). The CDR3 coding sequence is TGTGCCAGCAGCCCCCCGCTTGGGGCTAGGAATTCACCCCTCCACTTT. This codes for CASSPPLGARNSPLHF.

V and J are TRBV19 and TRBJ2-7; D is perhaps TRBD2 (6 bases). This CDR3 has 14 residues. The germline V gene has CDR1 LNHDA and CDR2 SQIVND (reference sequence). V was cut by 5 bases and J by 1 base, with 12 bases left in between. CDR3 DNA sequence: TGTGCCAGTAGTCCCAGGAGGGCTTCCTACGAGCAGTACTTC. Amino acids: CASSPRRASYEQYF. Together with reference TRBV19 and TRBJ2-7, the CDR3 gives the full variable domain: DGGITQSPKYLFRKEGQNVTLSCEQNLNHDAMYWYRQDPGQGLRLIYYSQIVNDFQKGDIAEGYSVSREKKESFPLTVTSAQKNPTAFYLCASSPRRASYEQYFGPGTRLTVT.

For the CDR3, the DNA is TGTGCCAGACAGACGGTGGACACTGAAGCTTTCTTT. Translated, it gives CARQTVDTEAFF. V gene TRBV6-5 combines with J gene TRBJ1-1; D is unclear. CDR3 length: 12 residues. CDR1 is MNHEY and CDR2 is SVGAGI in the germline V gene. V was shortened by 9 bases and J by 3 bases, with 11 bases between the two germline ends.

V gene TRBV2 combines with J gene TRBJ1-2; 10 positions match TRBD1. Per the germline V gene, CDR1 is SNHLY and CDR2 is FYNNEI. The CDR3 spans 15 residues. The trim removed 1 base at V and 7 bases at J, leaving 6 bases unmatched. The CDR3 coding sequence is TGTGCCAGCAGTGAAGGGCCGGGACAGGGGTTTGGCTACACCTTC. As protein: CASSEGPGQGFGYTF.